Presented here are 11 T cell receptor beta chains from one specimen sequenced in a study of blood T cells in healthy people across ages. Combining a sample-barcoded 5' primer with a J-beta primer mix, a second PCR ran for roughly 7 to 11 cycles. TCRdb analysed the 5' RACE reads with MiXCR anew, one entry per CDR3 protein. Of about a million distinct CDR3 sequences in the sample, around 48% were seen once. Sequences were obtained from blood. Receptor source: a man aged 25 to 45 in good health.

The gene calls are TRBV15 and TRBJ2-7; D not certain. Trimming left V 0 bases short and J 3 bases short, with 12 bases between. The CDR3 sequence is 15 residues long. CDR1 and CDR2 from the germline V gene are LNHNV and YYDKDF (reference sequence). The CDR3 region is CATSRDLEELYEQYF. The CDR3 DNA is TGTGCCACCAGCAGAGATCTTGAGGAACTCTACGAGCAGTACTTC.

The V gene is TRBV5-4, the J gene TRBJ1-6; a possible D gene is TRBD1 (5 bases). The CDR3 loop spans 15 amino acids. V lost 0 bases and J lost 7, with 11 bases in between. CDR1 SGHNT and CDR2 YYREEE come from the germline V gene (reference sequence). CDR3 sequence (DNA): TGTGCCAGCAGCTTGGAAGTGGGGGGAAATTCACCCCTCCACTTT. It codes for CASSLEVGGNSPLHF. Full variable domain (remainder filled in from reference TRBV5-4 and TRBJ1-6): ETGVTQSPTHLIKTRGQQVTLRCSSQSGHNTVSWYQQALGQGPQFIFQYYREEENGRGNFPPRFSGLQFPNYSSELNVNALELDDSALYLCASSLEVGGNSPLHFGNGTRLTVT.

This clonotype was found a few times. V usage is TRBV12-3 or TRBV12-4 and J usage is TRBJ2-1, with D tentatively TRBD1 (5 bases). Trimming shortened V by 1 base and J by 5 bases, and 12 bases separated the two germline ends. The CDR3 runs 15 residues. CDR3 sequence reads: CASSLGQGFHNEQFF. Written as DNA, the CDR3 is TGTGCCAGCAGTTTAGGGCAGGGATTTCACAATGAGCAGTTCTTC.

This clonotype has a count of ten or more. This sequence joins TRBV24-1 and TRBJ2-3; perhaps D is TRBD1 or TRBD2 (5 bases each). This CDR3 contains 12 residues. Trimming removed 2 bases at V and 6 bases at J, with 5 bases between. Per the germline V gene, CDR1 is KGHDR and CDR2 is SFDVKD. For the CDR3, the DNA is TGTGCCACCAGTGATTGGGGGGATACGCAGTATTTT. Amino acids: CATSDWGDTQYF.

The chain has TRBV6-1 and TRBJ2-5; TRBD1 matches 10 bases. The DNA matches TRBJ2-7 better at its end, which makes the J call doubtful. The CDR3 runs 15 residues. Germline V CDR1 and CDR2: MNHNS, SASEGT. CDR3 bases: TGTGCCAGCACCCAAGGGGGACAGGGGACCTACGAGCAGTACTTC. As protein: CASTQGGQGTYEQYF.

The gene calls are TRBV6-5 and TRBJ1-1, with TRBD1 identical over 7 bases. Per the germline V gene, CDR1 is MNHEY and CDR2 is SVGAGI. The CDR3 sequence is 15 residues long. After removal of 4 bases from V and 0 bases from J, the junction contained 5 bases not matched to a gene. The CDR3 region has the DNA TGTGCCAGCAGTTCCACAGGGGTCCTGAACACTGAAGCTTTCTTT. The encoded protein is CASSSTGVLNTEAFF.

This clonotype was seen just once. The chain recombines TRBV12-3 or TRBV12-4 with TRBJ2-1, with 8 bases aligning to TRBD1. V lost 3 bases to trimming and J lost 0 bases; unmatched junction nucleotides: 4. The CDR3 has 16 amino acids. The CDR3 loop reads CASSLTGAISYNEQFF. The CDR3 DNA sequence: TGTGCCAGCAGTTTGACAGGGGCGATCTCCTACAATGAGCAGTTCTTC.

This clonotype was seen only a few times. The chain combines TRBV6-5 with TRBJ2-6; D may match TRBD1 or TRBD2 (5 bases each). This CDR3 has 16 amino acids. Germline CDR1 MNHEY, CDR2 SVGAGI. V shed 0 bases and J shed 0 bases, with 6 bases lying between them. The CDR3 here is CASSYSGDSGANVLTF. CDR3 sequence (DNA): TGTGCCAGCAGTTACTCGGGGGACTCTGGGGCCAACGTCCTGACTTTC.

There are a few counts of this clonotype. The genes are TRBV2 and TRBJ2-7; maybe TRBD2 (6 bases). V was cut by 9 bases and J by 2 bases, with 8 bases left in between. This CDR3 spans 11 amino acids. Germline CDR1 SNHLY, CDR2 FYNNEI. This chain's CDR3 is CAREGTYEQYF. DNA of the CDR3: TGTGCCAGGGAGGGGACCTACGAGCAGTACTTC.

The chain is built from TRBV29-1 and TRBJ2-5, with D uncertain. The CDR3 is 13 amino acids. In germline, CDR1 is SQVTM, CDR2 ANQGSEA. The V gene lost 4 bases and the J gene lost 7 bases, with 16 bases spanning the gap. The CDR3 sequence: CSVGGPLVGTQYF. The CDR3 DNA reads as TGCAGCGTTGGTGGACCCTTAGTCGGGACCCAGTACTTC.

The chain links TRBV7-9 to TRBJ2-5; D might be TRBD2 (5 bases). The CDR3 consists of 14 residues. V lost 0 bases and J lost 5, with 10 bases in between. The germline gives CDR1 SEHNR, CDR2 FQNEAQ (reference sequence). The CDR3 sequence: CASSLASTGETQYF. The CDR3 nucleotides read TGTGCCAGCAGCTTAGCGTCAACGGGGGAGACCCAGTACTTC.